A single sample is the source of the 28 T cell receptor beta chains below, sequenced in a study of T cell changes during pregnancy in multiple sclerosis. Sequenced by immunoSEQ multiplex PCR; TCRdb stores in-frame clones only, minus some. The repertoire holds about 79,000 clones, 75% to 95% seen once, with 0.4% to 0.6% in the top ten. Sequences were derived from CD4+ T cells from peripheral blood mononuclear cells, sampled in the second trimester of pregnancy. The origin of the receptors is a female donor with multiple sclerosis, enrolled in a pregnancy study.

This chain connects TRBV11-2 to TRBJ1-5; no clear D. The length of the CDR3 is 14 residues. Per the germline V gene, CDR1 is SGHAT and CDR2 is FQNNGV. V dropped 7 bases and J dropped 0 bases, with 10 bases sitting between them. This chain's CDR3 is CASTNSPSNQPQHF. The CDR3 bases are TGTGCCAGCACCAACAGCCCTAGCAATCAGCCCCAGCATTTT. Supplemented by reference TRBV11-2 and TRBJ1-5, the full variable domain reads EAGVAQSPRYKIIEKRQSVAFWCNPISGHATLYWYQQILGQGPKLLIQFQNNGVVDDSQLPKDRFSAERLKGVDSTLKIQPAKLEDSAVYLCASTNSPSNQPQHFGDGTRLSIL.

The V gene is TRBV27, the J gene TRBJ1-2; 7 nucleotides match TRBD1. V gave up 0 bases and J gave up 1 base; unmatched junction bases: 5. This CDR3 region has 16 residues. CDR1 and CDR2 from the germline V gene are MNHEY and SMNVEV (reference sequence). The CDR3 DNA reads TGTGCCAGCAGTTTATCGGCGGACAGGTATAACTATGGCTACACCTTC. Its protein product is CASSLSADRYNYGYTF.

The V call is TRBV5-4, the J call TRBJ1-1, with 8 bases that match TRBD1. The J segment lost 1 base and the V segment lost 4 bases, leaving 3 bases of the junction unmatched. The CDR3 is 14 residues long. CDR1 SGHNT and CDR2 YYREEE come from the germline V gene (reference sequence). CDR3 sequence (DNA): TGTGCCAGCAGCCCAGGGGGCCAGAACACTGAAGCTTTCTTT. Its protein product is CASSPGGQNTEAFF.

The chain links TRBV28 to TRBJ1-3, with TRBD1 identical over 7 bases. CDR1 is MDHEN, CDR2 SYDVKM, per germline. Trimming removed 4 bases from V and 8 bases from J; junction bases left unmatched: 8. The CDR3 spans 14 residues. CDR3 in amino acids: CASSSTGLSDTIYF. The CDR3 DNA reads as TGTGCCAGCAGTTCGACAGGGTTAAGTGACACCATATATTTT.

The chain combines TRBV10-3 with TRBJ2-5; 10 bases are shared with TRBD1. Trimming took 6 bases from V and 4 from J; bases not matched to a gene: 5. The CDR3 loop spans 14 amino acids. Germline V lookup: CDR1 ENHRY, CDR2 SYGVKD. The CDR3 spells CAISRQGAGETQYF. The CDR3 nucleotides are TGTGCCATCAGCAGACAGGGGGCCGGAGAGACCCAGTACTTC.

CDR3 DNA sequence: TGTGCCAGCTCACCAAGGCTCGGGACATTCAATCAGCCCCAGCATTTT. Protein: CASSPRLGTFNQPQHF. The V and J genes are TRBV18 and TRBJ1-5; tentatively, D is TRBD1 (6 bases). The CDR3 has 16 residues. Germline lookup yields CDR1 KGHSH and CDR2 LQKENI. V lost 2 bases and J 3 bases, leaving 14 bases between the germline ends.

The rearrangement joins TRBV12-5 to TRBJ2-3; TRBD2 matches at 8 bases. Germline V gene data show CDR1 as LGHNT and CDR2 as FRNRAP. CDR3 size: 15 residues. V shed 5 bases, J shed 7 bases, and the junction held 11 bases outside the gene matches. CDR3 loop: CASGTGLTGGYTQYF. The DNA of the CDR3 is TGTGCTAGTGGTACCGGACTAACGGGGGGGTATACGCAGTATTTT.

V is TRBV27 and J is TRBJ2-1, with 9 bases aligning to TRBD1. The length of the CDR3 is 14 residues. The ends lost 7 bases at V and 9 bases at J; junction bases unmatched: 10. The germline CDR1 and CDR2 sequences are MNHEY and SMNVEV (reference sequence). The CDR3 spells CASIPGQGVGEQFF. The DNA of the CDR3 is TGTGCCAGCATCCCGGGACAGGGAGTTGGTGAGCAGTTCTTC.

The chain employs TRBV7-9 and TRBJ1-1; TRBD1 aligns across 8 bases. V lost 5 bases and J lost 10; bases outside the gene matches: 15. CDR1 and CDR2 from the germline V gene are SEHNR and FQNEAQ (reference sequence). The CDR3 extends over 15 amino acids. The CDR3 protein is CASSPVQGVESGAFF. The CDR3 DNA reads as TGTGCCAGCAGCCCCGTACAGGGGGTAGAATCTGGAGCTTTCTTT.

The V and J genes are TRBV28 and TRBJ2-1; D unresolved. The CDR3 runs 14 residues. V dropped 1 base and J dropped 8 bases, with 12 bases sitting between them. The germline V gene encodes CDR1 MDHEN and CDR2 SYDVKM. Here the CDR3 reads CASSLYAVSHEQFF. The CDR3 nucleotides read TGTGCCAGCAGTTTATATGCAGTTAGCCATGAGCAGTTCTTC.

CDR3 protein: CASSTRGRRDSPLHF. The CDR3 DNA is TGTGCCAGTAGTACCCGGGGAAGGCGGGATTCACCCCTCCACTTT. This rearrangement joins TRBV19 to TRBJ1-6; D remains ambiguous. Trimming left V 4 bases short and J 8 bases short, with 15 bases between. The CDR3 has 15 residues. From germline, CDR1 is LNHDA and CDR2 SQIVND (reference sequence).

The genes are TRBV25-1 and TRBJ1-1, with TRBD1 matching over 8 bases. With 6 bases clipped from V and 0 bases from J, the junction kept 6 bases outside the gene matches. CDR3 length: 15 amino acids. The germline V gene has CDR1 MGHDK and CDR2 SYGVNS. The CDR3 nucleotides are TGTGCCAGCAGAAGACAGGGGTCCCTGAACACTGAAGCTTTCTTT. Its protein is CASRRQGSLNTEAFF.

The chain joins TRBV11-2 to TRBJ2-7, with TRBD2 matching over 8 bases. The CDR3 spans 14 residues. The junction had 5 bases not matched to a gene; V was cut back by 0 bases and J by 7 bases. Germline assignment: CDR1 SGHAT and CDR2 FQNNGV. The CDR3 sequence: CASSLEAGAGEQYF. The CDR3 region has the DNA TGTGCCAGCAGCTTAGAAGCGGGGGCGGGGGAGCAGTACTTC.

The V and J genes are TRBV28 and TRBJ1-1; TRBD1 matches 7 bases. CDR1 and CDR2 from the germline V gene are MDHEN and SYDVKM. The CDR3 covers 15 residues. V gave up 4 bases and J gave up 4 bases; unmatched junction bases: 9. In DNA form, the CDR3 reads TGTGCCAGCAGTTACCTACTACAGGGGAGCACTGAAGCTTTCTTT. Its translation: CASSYLLQGSTEAFF.

V usage is TRBV20-1 and J usage is TRBJ1-2, with TRBD1 as a possible D gene (5 bases). V was clipped by 2 bases and J by 6 bases, with 7 bases between them. The CDR3 sequence is 11 residues long. The V gene's germline CDR1 is DFQATT and CDR2 SNEGSKA (reference sequence). The CDR3 is CSARQGNGYTF. CDR3 DNA: TGCAGTGCTAGACAGGGCAATGGCTACACCTTC.

This chain's CDR3 is CASSLERGLSYNEQFF. DNA of the CDR3: TGCGCCAGCAGCTTGGAAAGGGGACTGTCCTACAATGAGCAGTTCTTC. This sequence joins TRBV5-1 and TRBJ2-1; maybe TRBD2 (6 bases). Germline CDR1 and CDR2: SGHRS and YFSETQ. Trimming shortened V by 0 bases and J by 1 base, and 11 bases separated the two germline ends. The CDR3 has 16 residues.

The chain couples TRBV5-5 to TRBJ1-6; tentatively, D is TRBD1 (5 bases). The CDR3 extends over 17 amino acids. V lost 5 bases and J lost 6, with 21 bases in between. From germline, CDR1 is SGHKS and CDR2 YYEKEE (reference sequence). The CDR3 reads CASRSREGREGNSPLHF. The CDR3 bases are TGTGCCAGCAGGTCAAGAGAAGGCAGGGAGGGTAATTCACCCCTCCACTTT.

This clone has a handful of counts. The chain has TRBV9 and TRBJ1-1, with 8 nucleotides matching TRBD1. The CDR3 totals 13 residues. Germline V CDR1 and CDR2: SGDLS, YYNGEE. The V gene end was trimmed by 0 bases and the J gene end by 7 bases; junction bases not matched to a gene: 2. As DNA, the CDR3 is TGTGCCAGCAGCGTAGGGACAGGGTATGAAGCTTTCTTT. It yields the protein CASSVGTGYEAFF.

This chain connects TRBV19 to TRBJ1-5, with 8 bases identical to TRBD1. This CDR3 comprises 17 residues. J lost 2 bases, V lost 5 bases, and 11 bases had no gene match. Germline V lookup: CDR1 LNHDA, CDR2 SQIVND (reference sequence). CDR3 region: CASSASQFRGRNQPQHF. In DNA form, the CDR3 reads TGTGCCAGTAGTGCCTCTCAGTTCAGGGGGCGCAATCAGCCCCAGCATTTT.

The genes are TRBV7-2 and TRBJ2-3; possibly TRBD2 for D (5 bases). There are 15 residues in the CDR3. V dropped 1 base and J dropped 3 bases, with 11 bases sitting between them. Germline loops: CDR1 SGHTA, CDR2 FQGNSA. In nucleotides, the CDR3 is TGTGCCAGCAGCTTAGTTGGGTTAGCGACAGATACGCAGTATTTT. Its protein is CASSLVGLATDTQYF.

This clone showed up just once. The gene calls are TRBV28 and TRBJ2-2; the match to TRBD1 covers 7 bases. This CDR3 contains 15 residues. The V and J ends lost 3 bases and 3 bases, in that order; junction bases with no gene match: 4. The germline V gene has CDR1 MDHEN and CDR2 SYDVKM. The chain's CDR3 is CASSLDRSYTGELFF. CDR3 DNA: TGTGCCAGCAGTTTGGACAGGTCCTACACCGGGGAGCTGTTTTTT.

This clone was detected once. The V and J genes are TRBV11-2 and TRBJ1-2; maybe TRBD1 (6 bases). The CDR3 runs 15 residues. V lost 1 base and J 5 bases, leaving 14 bases between the germline ends. Germline assignment: CDR1 SGHAT and CDR2 FQNNGV. CDR3 DNA: TGTGCCAGCAGCTTAGCCCCCACAACAGGGTATGGCTACACCTTC. Protein product: CASSLAPTTGYGYTF. The entire variable domain, with the rest obtained from reference TRBV11-2 and TRBJ1-2, is as follows: EAGVAQSPRYKIIEKRQSVAFWCNPISGHATLYWYQQILGQGPKLLIQFQNNGVVDDSQLPKDRFSAERLKGVDSTLKIQPAKLEDSAVYLCASSLAPTTGYGYTFGSGTRLTVV.

CDR3 sequence (DNA): TGTGCCAGCAGCTTAGCGGGAGGGCCGAGTAATGAGCAGTTCTTC. Encoded protein: CASSLAGGPSNEQFF. V usage is TRBV5-4 and J usage is TRBJ2-1; 10 bases match TRBD2. The V and J ends lost 2 bases and 7 bases, in that order; junction bases with no gene match: 6. The germline V gene encodes CDR1 SGHNT and CDR2 YYREEE (reference sequence). The CDR3 sequence is 15 residues long.

This chain joins TRBV7-2 and TRBJ1-5, with a weak D call TRBD1 (5 bases). Germline loops: CDR1 SGHTA, CDR2 FQGNSA. This CDR3 is 13 amino acids long. V dropped 5 bases and J dropped 5 bases, with 10 bases sitting between them. CDR3 loop: CASSPGLDQPQHF. CDR3 in DNA: TGTGCCAGCAGCCCGGGACTAGATCAGCCCCAGCATTTT.

CDR3 bases: TGTGCCAGCAGCTTAGATCCGGGAAGGGTCGAGCAGTACTTC. It yields the protein CASSLDPGRVEQYF. The J gene is TRBJ2-7, the V gene TRBV7-2, with TRBD2 as a possible D gene (5 bases). CDR1 and CDR2 (germline): SGHTA, FQGNSA. This CDR3 region has 14 residues. The V end lost 1 base, the J end lost 6 bases, and 13 bases lay between the germline ends.

The V and J genes are TRBV30 and TRBJ2-3; 9 positions match TRBD2. Germline V gives CDR1 GTSNPN, CDR2 SVGIG (reference sequence). Trimming at V came to 4 bases and at J to 6 bases, leaving 11 bases not matched to a gene. This CDR3 contains 15 residues. In DNA, the CDR3 is TGTGCCTGGAATACCGCGGGAGGGCGTAGCGATACGCAGTATTTT. This codes for CAWNTAGGRSDTQYF.

The rearrangement uses TRBV27 and TRBJ2-6; 7 bases fit TRBD1. Germline CDR1 is MNHEY and CDR2 is SMNVEV (reference sequence). V was clipped by 5 bases and J by 0 bases; unmatched bases: 7. This CDR3 is built from 17 residues. The CDR3 protein is CASSPGTVPSGANVLTF. CDR3 coding DNA: TGTGCCAGCAGTCCAGGGACAGTCCCCTCTGGGGCCAACGTCCTGACTTTC.

A word on this clone: This specimen includes other DNA sequences encoding the same CDR3. The chain uses TRBV6-5 and TRBJ1-2; TRBD1 aligns across 9 bases. The CDR3 totals 15 residues. V lost 5 bases, J lost 7 bases, and 11 bases stayed unmatched. In germline, CDR1 is MNHEY, CDR2 SVGAGI. The CDR3 DNA reads TGTGCCAGCAGTGCATGGACAGGGGTTATAGGTGGCTACACCTTC. The encoded protein is CASSAWTGVIGGYTF.